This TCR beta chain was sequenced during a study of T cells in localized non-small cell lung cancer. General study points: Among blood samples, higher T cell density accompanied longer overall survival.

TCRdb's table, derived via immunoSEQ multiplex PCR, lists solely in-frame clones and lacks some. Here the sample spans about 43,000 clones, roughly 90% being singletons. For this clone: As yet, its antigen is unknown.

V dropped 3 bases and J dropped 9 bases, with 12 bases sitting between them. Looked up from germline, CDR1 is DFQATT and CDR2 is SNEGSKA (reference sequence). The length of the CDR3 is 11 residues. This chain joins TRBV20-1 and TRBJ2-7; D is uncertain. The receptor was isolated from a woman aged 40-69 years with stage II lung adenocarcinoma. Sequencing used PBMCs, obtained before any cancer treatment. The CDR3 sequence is CSARGGTVQYF. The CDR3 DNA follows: TGCAGTGCTAGGGGCGGCACCGTGCAGTACTTC.